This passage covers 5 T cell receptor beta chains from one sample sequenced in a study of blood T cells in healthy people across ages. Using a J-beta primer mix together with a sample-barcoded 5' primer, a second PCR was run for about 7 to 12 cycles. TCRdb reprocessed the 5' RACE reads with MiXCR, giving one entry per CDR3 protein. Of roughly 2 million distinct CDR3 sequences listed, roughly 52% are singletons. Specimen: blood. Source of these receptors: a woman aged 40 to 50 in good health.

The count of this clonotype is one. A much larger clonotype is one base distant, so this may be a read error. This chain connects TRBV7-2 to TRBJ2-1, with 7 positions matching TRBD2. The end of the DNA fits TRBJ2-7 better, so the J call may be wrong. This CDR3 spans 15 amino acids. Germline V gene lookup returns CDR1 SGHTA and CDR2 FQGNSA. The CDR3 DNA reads TGTGCCAGCAGCCCCAGACTAGCCGGTGACAATGAGCAGTACTTC. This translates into CASSPRLAGDNEQYF.

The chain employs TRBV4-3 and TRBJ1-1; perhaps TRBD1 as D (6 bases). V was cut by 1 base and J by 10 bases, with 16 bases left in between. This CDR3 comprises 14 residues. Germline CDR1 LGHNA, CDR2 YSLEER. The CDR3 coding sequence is TGCGCCAGCAGCCAAGGTTGGGGGGCCGGGCGAGCTTTCTTT. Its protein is CASSQGWGAGRAFF.

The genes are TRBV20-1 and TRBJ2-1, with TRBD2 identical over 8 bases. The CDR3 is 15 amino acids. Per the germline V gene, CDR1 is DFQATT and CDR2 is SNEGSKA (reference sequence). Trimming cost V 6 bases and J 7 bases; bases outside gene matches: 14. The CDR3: CSARERTSSSNEQFF. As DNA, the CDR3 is TGCAGTGCCAGGGAACGGACTAGCTCCTCAAATGAGCAGTTCTTC.

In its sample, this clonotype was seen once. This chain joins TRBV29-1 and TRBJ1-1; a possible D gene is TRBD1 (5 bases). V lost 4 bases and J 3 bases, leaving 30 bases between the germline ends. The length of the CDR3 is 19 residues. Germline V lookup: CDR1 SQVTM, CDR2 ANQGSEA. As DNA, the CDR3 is TGCAGCGTTGCGGGCCGGTATAATTGGGGGGGTGAAGGGCACACTGAAGCTTTCTTT. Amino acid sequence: CSVAGRYNWGGEGHTEAFF. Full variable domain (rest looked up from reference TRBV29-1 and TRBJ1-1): SAVISQKPSRDICQRGTSLTIQCQVDSQVTMMFWYRQQPGQSLTLIATANQGSEATYESGFVIDKFPISRPNLTFSTLTVSNMSPEDSSIYLCSVAGRYNWGGEGHTEAFFGQGTRLTVV.

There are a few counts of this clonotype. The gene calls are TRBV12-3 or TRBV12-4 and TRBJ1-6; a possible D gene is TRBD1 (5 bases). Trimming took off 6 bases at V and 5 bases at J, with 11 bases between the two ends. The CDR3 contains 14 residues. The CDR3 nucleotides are TGTGCCAGCAGCTTGGGGGGGAATAATTCACCCCTCCACTTT. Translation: CASSLGGNNSPLHF.